This T cell receptor (beta chain) derives from a study of cytomegalovirus exposure and HLA in healthy donors. Across the study: The 110 or so validation repertoires used a platform that matched the one used for the approximately 700 first-cohort repertoires, as a later analysis reported.

Notes on this clone: The antigen remains unidentified.

There are 15 residues in the CDR3. Germline V gives CDR1 SEHNR, CDR2 FQNEAQ (reference sequence). Trimming at V came to 4 bases and at J to 4 bases, leaving 7 bases not matched to a gene. Findings and limits, study-wide: Per published reports, the classifier diagnosed cytomegalovirus status with high specificity and sensitivity.

The study drew the donors from its approximately 120-subject validation cohort, separate from the 666-subject first cohort. The table came from immunoSEQ multiplex PCR; TCRdb's copy has only in-frame clones and leaves some out. The sample contains around 160,000 clones, around 89% of which appear only once. Sequenced material: PBMCs. The TCR was taken from a man younger than 35 in good health and CMV-seronegative. This rearrangement joins TRBV7-9 to TRBJ2-7; 10 bases align to TRBD2. CDR3 region: CASSSGGLALYEQYF. The CDR3 region has the DNA TGTGCCAGCAGCTCCGGGGGACTAGCGTTGTACGAGCAGTACTTC.